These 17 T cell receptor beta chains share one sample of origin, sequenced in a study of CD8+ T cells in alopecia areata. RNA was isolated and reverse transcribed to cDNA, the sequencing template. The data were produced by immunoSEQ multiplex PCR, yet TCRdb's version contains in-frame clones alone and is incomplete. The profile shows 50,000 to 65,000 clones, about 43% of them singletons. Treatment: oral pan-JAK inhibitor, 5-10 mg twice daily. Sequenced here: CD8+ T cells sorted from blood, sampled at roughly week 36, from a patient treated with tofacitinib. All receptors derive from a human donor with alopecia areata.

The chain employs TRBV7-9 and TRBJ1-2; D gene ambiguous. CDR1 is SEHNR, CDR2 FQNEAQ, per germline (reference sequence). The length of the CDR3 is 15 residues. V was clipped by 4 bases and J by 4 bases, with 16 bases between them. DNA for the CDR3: TGTGCCAGCAGCTCGGTGGGTTTGAAGAGCTATGGCTACACCTTC. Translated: CASSSVGLKSYGYTF.

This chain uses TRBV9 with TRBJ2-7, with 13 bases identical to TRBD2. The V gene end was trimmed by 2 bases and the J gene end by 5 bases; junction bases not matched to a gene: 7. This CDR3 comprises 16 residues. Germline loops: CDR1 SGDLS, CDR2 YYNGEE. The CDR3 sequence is CASSVGLAGNRNEQYF. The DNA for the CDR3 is TGTGCCAGCAGCGTGGGACTAGCGGGAAATAGGAACGAGCAGTACTTC.

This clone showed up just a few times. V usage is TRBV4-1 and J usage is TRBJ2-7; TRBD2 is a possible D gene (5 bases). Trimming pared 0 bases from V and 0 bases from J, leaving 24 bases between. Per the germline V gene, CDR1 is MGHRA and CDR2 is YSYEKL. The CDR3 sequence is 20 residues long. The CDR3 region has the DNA TGCGCCAGCAGCCAAGATCCGAATCCGCCCCTTAGCGCCTCCTCCTACGAGCAGTACTTC. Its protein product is CASSQDPNPPLSASSYEQYF.

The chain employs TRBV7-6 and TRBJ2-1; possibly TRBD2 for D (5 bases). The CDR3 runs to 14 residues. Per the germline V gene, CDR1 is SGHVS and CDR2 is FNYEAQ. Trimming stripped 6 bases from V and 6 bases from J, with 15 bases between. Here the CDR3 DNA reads TGTGCCAGCAGTTACACACGGGAAGGCAATGAGCAGTTCTTC. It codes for CASSYTREGNEQFF.

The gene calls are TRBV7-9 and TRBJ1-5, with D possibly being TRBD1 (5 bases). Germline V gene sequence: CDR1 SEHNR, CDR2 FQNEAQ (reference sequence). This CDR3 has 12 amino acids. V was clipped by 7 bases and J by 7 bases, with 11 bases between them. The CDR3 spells CASNGSGQPQHF. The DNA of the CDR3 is TGTGCCAGCAACGGATCAGGGCAGCCCCAGCATTTT.

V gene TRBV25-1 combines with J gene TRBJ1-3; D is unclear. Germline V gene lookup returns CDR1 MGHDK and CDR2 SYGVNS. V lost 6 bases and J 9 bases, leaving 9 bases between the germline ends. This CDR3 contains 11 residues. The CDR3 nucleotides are TGTGCCAGCAGCGATTCCACCACCATATATTTT. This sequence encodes CASSDSTTIYF.

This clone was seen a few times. The CDR3 is CSVTTGDPSSYEQYF. The CDR3 region has the DNA TGCAGCGTAACAACAGGCGATCCGAGCTCCTACGAGCAGTACTTC. The chain has TRBV29-1 and TRBJ2-7, with D possibly matching TRBD1 (5 bases). This CDR3 region has 15 residues. Germline assignment: CDR1 SQVTM and CDR2 ANQGSEA. V was cut by 6 bases and J by 0 bases, with 18 bases left in between.

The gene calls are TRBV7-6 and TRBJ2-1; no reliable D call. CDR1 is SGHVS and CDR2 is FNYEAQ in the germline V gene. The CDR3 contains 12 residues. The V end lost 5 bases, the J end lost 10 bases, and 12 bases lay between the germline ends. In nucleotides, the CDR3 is TGTGCCAGCAGCACCCGGTTGGGGGAGCAGTTCTTC. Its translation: CASSTRLGEQFF.

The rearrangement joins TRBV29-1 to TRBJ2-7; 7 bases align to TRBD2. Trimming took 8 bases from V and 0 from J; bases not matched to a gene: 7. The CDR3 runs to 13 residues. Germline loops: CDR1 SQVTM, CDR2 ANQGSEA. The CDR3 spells CSFRDYNSYEQYF. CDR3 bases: TGCAGCTTCCGGGACTACAACTCCTACGAGCAGTACTTC.

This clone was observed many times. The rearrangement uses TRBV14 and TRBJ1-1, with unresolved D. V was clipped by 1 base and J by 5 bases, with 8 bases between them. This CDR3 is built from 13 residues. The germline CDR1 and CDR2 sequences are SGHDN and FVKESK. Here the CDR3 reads CASSQASWTEAFF. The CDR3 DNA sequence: TGTGCCAGCAGCCAAGCGAGTTGGACTGAAGCTTTCTTT.

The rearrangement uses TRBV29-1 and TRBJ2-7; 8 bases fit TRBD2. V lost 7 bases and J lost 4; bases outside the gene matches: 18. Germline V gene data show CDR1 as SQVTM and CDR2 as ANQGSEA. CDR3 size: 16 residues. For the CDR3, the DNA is TGCAGCGCCGGGAGGGGGGGTTGGCAGGATGGGTACGAGCAGTACTTC. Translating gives CSAGRGGWQDGYEQYF.

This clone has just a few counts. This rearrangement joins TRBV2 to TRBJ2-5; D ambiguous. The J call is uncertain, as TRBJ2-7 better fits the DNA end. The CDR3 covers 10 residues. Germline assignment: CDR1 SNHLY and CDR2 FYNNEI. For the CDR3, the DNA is TGTGCCAGCAGGTCATACGAGCAGTACTTC. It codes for CASRSYEQYF.

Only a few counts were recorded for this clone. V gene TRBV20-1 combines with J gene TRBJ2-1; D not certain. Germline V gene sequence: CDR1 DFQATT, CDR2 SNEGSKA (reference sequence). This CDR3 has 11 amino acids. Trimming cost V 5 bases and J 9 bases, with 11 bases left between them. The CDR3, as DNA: TGCAGTGCTCGGAGCCTCCCTGAGCAGTTCTTC. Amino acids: CSARSLPEQFF.

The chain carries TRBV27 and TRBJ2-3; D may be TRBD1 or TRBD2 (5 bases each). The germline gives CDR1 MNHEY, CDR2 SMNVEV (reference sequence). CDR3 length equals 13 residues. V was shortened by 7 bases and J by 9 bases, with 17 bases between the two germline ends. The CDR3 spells CASTAGHEGTQYF. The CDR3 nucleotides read TGTGCCAGCACGGCGGGCCACGAGGGGACGCAGTATTTT.

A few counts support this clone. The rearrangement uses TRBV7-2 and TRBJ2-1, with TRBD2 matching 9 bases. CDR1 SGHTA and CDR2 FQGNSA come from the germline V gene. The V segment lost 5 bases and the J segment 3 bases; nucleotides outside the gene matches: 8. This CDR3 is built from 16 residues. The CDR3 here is CASSPSGNRGYNEQFF. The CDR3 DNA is TGTGCCAGCAGCCCTAGCGGGAATCGGGGCTACAATGAGCAGTTCTTC.

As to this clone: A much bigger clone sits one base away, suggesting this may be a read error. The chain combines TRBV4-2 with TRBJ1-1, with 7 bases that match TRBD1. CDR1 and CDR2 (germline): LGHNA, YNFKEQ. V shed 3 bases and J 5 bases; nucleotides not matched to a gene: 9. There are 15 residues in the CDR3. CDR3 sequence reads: CASSHRQGGSTEAFF. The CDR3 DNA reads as TGTGCCAGCAGCCATCGACAGGGAGGCAGTACTGAAGCTTTCTTT.

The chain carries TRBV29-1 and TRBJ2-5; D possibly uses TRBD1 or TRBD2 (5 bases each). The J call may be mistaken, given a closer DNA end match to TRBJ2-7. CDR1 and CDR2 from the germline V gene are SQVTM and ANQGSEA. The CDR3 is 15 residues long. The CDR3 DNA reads TGCAGCGTGGCTCGGTCAGGTAGGGGAGAGGACGAGCAGTACTTC. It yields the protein CSVARSGRGEDEQYF.